This T cell receptor beta chain was captured in a study of post-analysis software for immune sequencing data. The wider study: Recorded disease courses covered relapsing-remitting, secondary progressive and progressive-relapsing multiple sclerosis. Some patients had no subtype annotation.

General study results and limits: Controls showed lower frequencies than patients for five TRBV segments, and TRBV5-6, TRBV5-1 and TRBV20-1 were among these. F measure clustering grouped samples strongly by preparation batch.

The authors incorporated unique molecular identifiers into the TCR beta cDNA libraries. When roughly 0.9 to 10 million T cells were used, they gave hundreds of thousands of cDNA molecules. TCRdb re-analysed the PCR reads in MiXCR, keeping a single row per CDR3 protein. The table has about 570,000 distinct CDR3 sequences, around 34% seen once; the top ten hold approximately 6%. The CDR3 covers 14 residues. The V segment lost 5 bases and the J segment 5 bases; nucleotides outside the gene matches: 3. The V gene's germline CDR1 is MDHEN and CDR2 SYDVKM. With regard to this clonotype: Its antigen is as yet unknown.

This TCR was sampled from a girl aged 2-17 years with multiple sclerosis. The chain has TRBV28 and TRBJ1-6, with 7 bases that match TRBD1. Material: blood. CDR3 DNA sequence: TGTGCCAGCAGTCCGGGACAGAATAATTCACCCCTCCACTTT. It specifies CASSPGQNNSPLHF.